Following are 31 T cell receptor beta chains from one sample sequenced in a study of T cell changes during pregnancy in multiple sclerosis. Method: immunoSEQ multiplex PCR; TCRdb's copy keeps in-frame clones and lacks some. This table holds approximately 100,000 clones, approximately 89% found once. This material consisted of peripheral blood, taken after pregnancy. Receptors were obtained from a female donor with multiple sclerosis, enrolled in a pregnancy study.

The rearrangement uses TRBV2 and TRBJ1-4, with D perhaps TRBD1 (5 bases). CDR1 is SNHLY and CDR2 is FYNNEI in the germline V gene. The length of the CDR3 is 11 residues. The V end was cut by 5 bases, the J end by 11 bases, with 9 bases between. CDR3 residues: CASSPEGKLFF. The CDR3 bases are TGTGCCAGCAGTCCGGAGGGGAAACTGTTTTTT.

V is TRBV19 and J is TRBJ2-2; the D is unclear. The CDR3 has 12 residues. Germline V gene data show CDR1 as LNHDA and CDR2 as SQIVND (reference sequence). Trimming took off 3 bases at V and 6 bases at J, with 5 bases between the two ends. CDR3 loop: CASSISAGELFF. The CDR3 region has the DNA TGTGCCAGTAGTATTAGTGCCGGGGAGCTGTTTTTT. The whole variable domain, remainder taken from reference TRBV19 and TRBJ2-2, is DGGITQSPKYLFRKEGQNVTLSCEQNLNHDAMYWYRQDPGQGLRLIYYSQIVNDFQKGDIAEGYSVSREKKESFPLTVTSAQKNPTAFYLCASSISAGELFFGEGSRLTVL.

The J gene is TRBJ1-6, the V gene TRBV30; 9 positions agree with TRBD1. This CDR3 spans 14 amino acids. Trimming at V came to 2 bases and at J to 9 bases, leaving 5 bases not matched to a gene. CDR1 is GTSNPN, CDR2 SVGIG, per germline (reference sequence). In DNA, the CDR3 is TGTGCCTGGAGTATAGGGGACAGGGTTTCACCCCTCCACTTT. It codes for CAWSIGDRVSPLHF. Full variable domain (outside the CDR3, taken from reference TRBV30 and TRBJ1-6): SQTIHQWPATLVQPVGSPLSLECTVEGTSNPNLYWYRQAAGRGLQLLFYSVGIGQISSEVPQNLSASRPQDRQFILSSKKLLLSDSGFYLCAWSIGDRVSPLHFGNGTRLTVT.

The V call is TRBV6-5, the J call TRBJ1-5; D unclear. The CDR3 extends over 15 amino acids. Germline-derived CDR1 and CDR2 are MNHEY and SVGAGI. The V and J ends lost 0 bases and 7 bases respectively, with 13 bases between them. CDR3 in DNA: TGTGCCAGCAGTTACTCGGGTGGGCCACGGCAGCCCCAGCATTTT. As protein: CASSYSGGPRQPQHF.

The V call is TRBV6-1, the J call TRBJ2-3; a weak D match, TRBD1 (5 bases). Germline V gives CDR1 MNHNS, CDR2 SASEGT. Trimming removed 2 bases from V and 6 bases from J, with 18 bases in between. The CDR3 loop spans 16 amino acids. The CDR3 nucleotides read TGTGCCAGCAGTGAAAACAGGATTTACCCTGGGGATACGCAGTATTTT. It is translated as CASSENRIYPGDTQYF.

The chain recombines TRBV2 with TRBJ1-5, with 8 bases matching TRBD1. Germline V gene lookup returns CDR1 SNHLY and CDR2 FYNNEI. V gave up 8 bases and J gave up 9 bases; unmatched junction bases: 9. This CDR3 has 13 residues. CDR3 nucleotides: TGTGCCAGCCGCGGACAGGGAGAAAGGCCCCAGCATTTT. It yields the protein CASRGQGERPQHF.

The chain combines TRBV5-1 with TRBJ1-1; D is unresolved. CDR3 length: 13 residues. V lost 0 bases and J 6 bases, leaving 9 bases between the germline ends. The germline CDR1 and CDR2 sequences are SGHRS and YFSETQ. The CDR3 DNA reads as TGCGCCAGCAGCTTGGAAGGAGGTGCTGAAGCTTTCTTT. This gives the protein CASSLEGGAEAFF.

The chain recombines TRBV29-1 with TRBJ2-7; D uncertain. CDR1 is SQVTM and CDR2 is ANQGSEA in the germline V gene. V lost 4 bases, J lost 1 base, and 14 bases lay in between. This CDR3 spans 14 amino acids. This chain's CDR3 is CSVVSGVLSYEQYF. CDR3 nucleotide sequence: TGCAGCGTTGTGTCCGGAGTCCTATCCTACGAGCAGTACTTC.

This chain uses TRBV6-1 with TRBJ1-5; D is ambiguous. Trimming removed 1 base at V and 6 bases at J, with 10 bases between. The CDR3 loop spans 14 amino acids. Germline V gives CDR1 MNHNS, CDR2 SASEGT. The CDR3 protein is CASSEVRVGQPQHF. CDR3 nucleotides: TGTGCCAGCAGTGAAGTGAGGGTTGGTCAGCCCCAGCATTTT.

CDR3 nucleotides: TGCGCCAGCAGCTTGGGACAGAACCGAGTTTGGACTGAAGCTTTCTTT. It is translated as CASSLGQNRVWTEAFF. The chain has TRBV5-1 and TRBJ1-1; possible D gene TRBD1, 5 bases. V shed 0 bases and J shed 5 bases, with 17 bases lying between them. The CDR3 length is 16 residues. Germline CDR1 is SGHRS and CDR2 is YFSETQ.

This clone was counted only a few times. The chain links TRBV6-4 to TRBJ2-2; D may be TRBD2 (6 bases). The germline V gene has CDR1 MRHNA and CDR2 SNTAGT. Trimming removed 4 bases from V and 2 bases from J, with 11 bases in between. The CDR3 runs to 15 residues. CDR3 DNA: TGTGCCAGCAGTGGGGGACTGGGAAACACCGGGGAGCTGTTTTTT. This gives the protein CASSGGLGNTGELFF.

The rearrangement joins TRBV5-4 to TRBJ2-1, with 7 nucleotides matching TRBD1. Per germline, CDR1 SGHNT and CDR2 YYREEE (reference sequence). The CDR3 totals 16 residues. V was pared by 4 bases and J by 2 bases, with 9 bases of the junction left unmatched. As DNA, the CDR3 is TGTGCCAGCAGCGCCAGACAGGGTTCCCCCTACAATGAGCAGTTCTTC. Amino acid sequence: CASSARQGSPYNEQFF.

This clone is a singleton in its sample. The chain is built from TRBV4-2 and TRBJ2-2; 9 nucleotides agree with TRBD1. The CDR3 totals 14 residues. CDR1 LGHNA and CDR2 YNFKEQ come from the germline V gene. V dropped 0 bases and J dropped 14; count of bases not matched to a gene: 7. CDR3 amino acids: CASSQDSGTGFLFF. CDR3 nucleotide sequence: TGTGCCAGCAGCCAAGATTCTGGGACAGGGTTTCTGTTTTTT.

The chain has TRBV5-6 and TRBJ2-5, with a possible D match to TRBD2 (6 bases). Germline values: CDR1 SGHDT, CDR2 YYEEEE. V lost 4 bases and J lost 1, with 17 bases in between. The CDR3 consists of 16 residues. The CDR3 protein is CASSPAVGRFQETQYF. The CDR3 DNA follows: TGTGCCAGCAGCCCGGCGGTCGGGAGATTCCAAGAGACCCAGTACTTC. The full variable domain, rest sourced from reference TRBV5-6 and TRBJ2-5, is DAGVTQSPTHLIKTRGQQVTLRCSPKSGHDTVSWYQQALGQGPQFIFQYYEEEERQRGNFPDRFSGHQFPNYSSELNVNALLLGDSALYLCASSPAVGRFQETQYFGPGTRLLVL.

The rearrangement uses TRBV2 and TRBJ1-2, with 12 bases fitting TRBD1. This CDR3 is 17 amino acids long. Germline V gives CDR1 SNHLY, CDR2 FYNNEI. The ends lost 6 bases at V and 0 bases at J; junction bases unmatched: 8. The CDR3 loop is CASRTGTGGSPNYGYTF. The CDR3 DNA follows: TGTGCCAGCAGGACCGGGACAGGGGGCTCTCCTAACTATGGCTACACCTTC.

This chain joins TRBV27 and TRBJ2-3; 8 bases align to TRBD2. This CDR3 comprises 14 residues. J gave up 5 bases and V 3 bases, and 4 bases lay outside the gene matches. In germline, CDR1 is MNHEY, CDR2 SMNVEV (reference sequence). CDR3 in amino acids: CASSLSGGIDTQYF. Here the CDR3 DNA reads TGTGCCAGCAGTTTGAGCGGGGGAATAGATACGCAGTATTTT.

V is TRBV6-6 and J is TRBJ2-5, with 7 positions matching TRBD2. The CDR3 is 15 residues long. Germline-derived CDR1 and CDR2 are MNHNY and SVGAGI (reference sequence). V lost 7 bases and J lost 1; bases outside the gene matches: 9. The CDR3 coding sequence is TGTGCCAGCAAGGACCTAGCGGTGCCCCAAGAGACCCAGTACTTC. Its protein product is CASKDLAVPQETQYF.

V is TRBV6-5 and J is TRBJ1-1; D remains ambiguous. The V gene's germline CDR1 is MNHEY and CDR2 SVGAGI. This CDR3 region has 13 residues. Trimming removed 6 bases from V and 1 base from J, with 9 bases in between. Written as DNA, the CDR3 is TGTGCCAGCAGCCACAGAGAGAACACTGAAGCTTTCTTT. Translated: CASSHRENTEAFF.

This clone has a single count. CDR3 sequence (DNA): TGTGCCAGCAGTGAACCTGGACAGACTTACGAGCAGTACTTC. Encoded protein: CASSEPGQTYEQYF. This sequence joins TRBV6-1 and TRBJ2-7, with a possible D match to TRBD1 (6 bases). The CDR3 extends over 14 amino acids. Trimming pared 2 bases from V and 4 bases from J, leaving 12 bases between. Per germline, CDR1 MNHNS and CDR2 SASEGT.

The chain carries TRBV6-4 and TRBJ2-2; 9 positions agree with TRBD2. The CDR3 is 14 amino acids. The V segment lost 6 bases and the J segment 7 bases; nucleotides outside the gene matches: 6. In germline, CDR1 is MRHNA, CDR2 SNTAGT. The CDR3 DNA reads TGTGCCAGCAGAAGGACTAGCGCTGGCGGGGAGCTGTTTTTT. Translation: CASRRTSAGGELFF.

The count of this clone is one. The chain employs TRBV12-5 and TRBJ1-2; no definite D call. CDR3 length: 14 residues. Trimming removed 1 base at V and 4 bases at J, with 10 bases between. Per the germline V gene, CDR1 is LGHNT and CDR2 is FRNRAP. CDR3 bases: TGTGCTAGTGGTTTGGGAGGGTCGCCCTATGGCTACACCTTC. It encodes CASGLGGSPYGYTF.

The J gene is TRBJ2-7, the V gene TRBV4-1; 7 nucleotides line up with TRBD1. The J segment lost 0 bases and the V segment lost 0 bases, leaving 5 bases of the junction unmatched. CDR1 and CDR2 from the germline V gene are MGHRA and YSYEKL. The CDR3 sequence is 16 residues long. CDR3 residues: CASSQDPGTASYEQYF. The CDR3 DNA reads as TGCGCCAGCAGCCAAGATCCCGGGACAGCCTCCTACGAGCAGTACTTC.

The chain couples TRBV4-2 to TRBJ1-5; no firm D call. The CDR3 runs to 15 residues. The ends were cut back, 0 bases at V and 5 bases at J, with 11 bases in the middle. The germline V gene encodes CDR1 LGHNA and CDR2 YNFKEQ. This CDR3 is CASSQDIGSDQPQHF. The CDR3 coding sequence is TGTGCCAGCAGCCAAGATATCGGGAGTGATCAGCCCCAGCATTTT.

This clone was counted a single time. This CDR3 is CASSESSSVSSYEQYF. The CDR3 bases are TGTGCCAGCAGTGAATCGTCGAGCGTAAGCTCCTACGAGCAGTACTTC. This rearrangement joins TRBV25-1 to TRBJ2-7; D is undetermined. Trimming shortened V by 1 base and J by 0 bases, and 13 bases separated the two germline ends. In germline, CDR1 is MGHDK, CDR2 SYGVNS. The CDR3 covers 16 residues.

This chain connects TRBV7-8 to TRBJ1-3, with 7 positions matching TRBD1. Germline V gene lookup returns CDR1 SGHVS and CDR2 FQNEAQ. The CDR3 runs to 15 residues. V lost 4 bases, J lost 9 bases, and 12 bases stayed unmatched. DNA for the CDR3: TGTGCCAGCAGCTCCCGGGACAGCCATGTTGGCACCATATATTTT. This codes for CASSSRDSHVGTIYF.

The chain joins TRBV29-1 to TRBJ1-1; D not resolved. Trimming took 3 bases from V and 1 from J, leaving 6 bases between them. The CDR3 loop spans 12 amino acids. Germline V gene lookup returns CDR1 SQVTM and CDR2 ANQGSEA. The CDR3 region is CSVEAANTEAFF. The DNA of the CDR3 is TGCAGCGTTGAGGCGGCGAACACTGAAGCTTTCTTT.

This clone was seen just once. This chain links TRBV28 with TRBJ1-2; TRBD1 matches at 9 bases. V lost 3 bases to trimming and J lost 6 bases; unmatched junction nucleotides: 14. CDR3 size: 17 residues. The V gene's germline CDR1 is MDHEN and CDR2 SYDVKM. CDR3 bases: TGTGCCAGCAGTTTCGAACCGGACAGGGGAGAGGTCGATGGCTACACCTTC. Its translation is CASSFEPDRGEVDGYTF.

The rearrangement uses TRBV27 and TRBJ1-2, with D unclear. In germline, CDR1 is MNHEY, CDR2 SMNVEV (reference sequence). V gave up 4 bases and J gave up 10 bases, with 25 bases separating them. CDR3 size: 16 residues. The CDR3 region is CASSSRETAIQGDYTF. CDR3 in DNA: TGTGCCAGCAGTTCAAGGGAGACCGCTATTCAAGGTGACTACACCTTC.

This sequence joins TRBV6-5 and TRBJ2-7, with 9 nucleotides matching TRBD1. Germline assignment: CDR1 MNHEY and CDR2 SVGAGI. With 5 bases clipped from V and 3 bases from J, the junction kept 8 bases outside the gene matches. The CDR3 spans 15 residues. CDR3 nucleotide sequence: TGTGCCAGCAGTAGCCCGGGACAGGGTGGCTACGAGCAGTACTTC. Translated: CASSSPGQGGYEQYF.

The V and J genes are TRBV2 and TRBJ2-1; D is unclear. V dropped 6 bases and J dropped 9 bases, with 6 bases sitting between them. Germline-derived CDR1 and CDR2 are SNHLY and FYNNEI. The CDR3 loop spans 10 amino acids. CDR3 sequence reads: CASRYSEQFF. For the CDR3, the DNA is TGTGCCAGCAGGTATAGTGAGCAGTTCTTC.

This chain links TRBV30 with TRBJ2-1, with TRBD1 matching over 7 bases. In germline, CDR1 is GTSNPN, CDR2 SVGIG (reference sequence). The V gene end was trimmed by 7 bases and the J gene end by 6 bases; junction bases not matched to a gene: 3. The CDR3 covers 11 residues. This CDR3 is CAFGTVNEQFF. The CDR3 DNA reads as TGTGCCTTCGGGACAGTCAATGAGCAGTTCTTC.